This record concerns one T cell receptor beta chain sequence. This entry comes from a study of Graves' ophthalmopathy and Graves' hyperthyroidism. Overall study context: Hyperthyroidism is called stable when no ophthalmopathy develops within 18 months of follow-up.

The CDR3 loop spans 11 amino acids. The germline CDR1 and CDR2 sequences are SQVTM and ANQGSEA. Trimming cost V 7 bases and J 10 bases, with 14 bases left between them. Scientists amplified the TCR beta CDR3 regions from RNA transcripts. HTBI primers were used in a first-round RT-PCR, which preceded a second-round multiplex PCR. TCRdb redid the calling of the multiplex PCR reads with MiXCR, one entry per CDR3 protein. This sample yields approximately 1.2 million distinct CDR3 sequences, of which around a third are seen a single time; approximately 12% belongs to the top ten. The sample was peripheral blood or thyroid tissue (not recorded which). This chain uses TRBV29-1 with TRBJ2-1, with unresolved D. The TCR originated in an adult man with Graves' hyperthyroidism. CDR3 in DNA: TGCAGCGCCTCCCTTGACGGGGAGCAGTTCTTC. This translates into CSASLDGEQFF.